Listed below are T cell receptor beta chains from one sample, sequenced in a study of cytomegalovirus exposure and HLA in healthy donors. Assay: immunoSEQ multiplex PCR; the TCRdb copy retains only in-frame clones and omits some. The sample contains roughly 160,000 clones, roughly 80% of which appear only once. Sequencing was performed on PBMCs. The receptor set was obtained from a woman aged 30 to 39 in good health and CMV-seropositive. CDR3s include the opening cysteine and the closing phenylalanine or tryptophan. A D gene is named only where the DNA matches it firmly. Size tells how often a clone was seen (once, few, many) or the class of an expanded clone, and some rows leave it out.

TRBV9,.,.,TRBJ1-6,TGTGCCAGCAGCGCTCCCGAGGGGGGGCTTAATTCACCCCTCCACTTT,CASSAPEGGLNSPLHF
TRBV7-9,TRBD1,.,TRBJ1-4,TGTGCCAGCAGCTGGGACAGTAATGAAAAACTGTTTTTT,CASSWDSNEKLFF
TRBV11-3,.,.,TRBJ2-2,TGTGCCAGCAGCTCCCGGCAGGGATCCGACGCGAACACCGGGGAGCTGTTTTTT,CASSSRQGSDANTGELFF
TRBV5-6,TRBD2,.,TRBJ2-1,TGTGCCAGCAGCTTACGCGGGGGGGCGGGAAATGAGCAGTTCTTC,CASSLRGGAGNEQFF
TRBV5-1,.,.,TRBJ1-1,TGCGCCAGCAGCCCGGGGGGGGGCTTGACTGAAGCTTTCTTT,CASSPGGGLTEAFF
TRBV18,TRBD1,.,TRBJ2-5,TGTGCCAGCCGCAGACAGGGGCGAGGGGAAGAGACCCAGTACTTC,CASRRQGRGEETQYF
TRBV6-1,TRBD1,.,TRBJ1-1,TGTGCCAGCAGGGAGACAGGGTCCAACACTGAAGCTTTCTTT,CASRETGSNTEAFF
TRBV6-5,TRBD2,few,TRBJ2-3,TGTGCCAGCAGTTATTCCGGGGGGACTAGCACAGATACGCAGTATTTT,CASSYSGGTSTDTQYF
TRBV5-4,TRBD1,.,TRBJ1-1,TGTGCCAGCAGCCCTGGACAGGGGGATGTGAACACTGAAGCTTTCTTT,CASSPGQGDVNTEAFF
TRBV12-5,.,.,TRBJ1-1,TGTGCTAGTGGTTTGGTACTAAGATCGAACACTGAAGCTTTCTTT,CASGLVLRSNTEAFF
TRBV5-4,.,.,TRBJ1-2,TGTGCCAGCAGCTTGGACAGCTCTAACTATGGCTACACCTTC,CASSLDSSNYGYTF
TRBV2,.,.,TRBJ1-4,TGTGCCAGCAGAGAGTTGCGGGGATATAATGAAAAACTGTTTTTT,CASRELRGYNEKLFF
TRBV6-5,.,.,TRBJ2-1,TGTGCCAGCAGTTACTTCTGGGCAGTGGAATACAATGAGCAGTTCTTC,CASSYFWAVEYNEQFF
TRBV13,.,few,TRBJ1-1,TGTGCCAGCAGCTCACCGGGACAATGGAACACTGAAGCTTTCTTT,CASSSPGQWNTEAFF
TRBV13,.,.,TRBJ2-3,TGTGCCAGCAGCCCCCTGATGGGAGAAGATACGCAGTATTTT,CASSPLMGEDTQYF
TRBV10-3,.,few,TRBJ2-7,TGTGCCATCAGTGCGGTCAGGGAATACGAGCAGTACTTC,CAISAVREYEQYF
TRBV7-3,.,.,TRBJ1-2,TGTGCCAGCAGCTTGGGAGGGAACTATGGCTACACCTTC,CASSLGGNYGYTF
TRBV28,.,.,TRBJ1-1,TGTGCCAGCAGTTTATTTGGCAGGGCAGGAATTACTGAAGCTTTCTTT,CASSLFGRAGITEAFF
TRBV5-6,TRBD2,.,TRBJ2-3,TGTGCCAGCAGCTTCCGGGGGGGCACAGATACGCAGTATTTT,CASSFRGGTDTQYF
TRBV5-1,.,.,TRBJ2-3,TGCGCCAGCAGCTCCTTCGCGGCTAGCCTGAGCACAGATACGCAGTATTTT,CASSSFAASLSTDTQYF
TRBV5-1,.,.,TRBJ2-4,TGCGCCAGCAGCTGGGGCGGGACCAAAAACATTCAGTACTTC,CASSWGGTKNIQYF
TRBV5-1,.,few,TRBJ1-1,TGCGCCAGCAGCTTGGCCGTGACAGTCGGAACCACTGAAGCTTTCTTT,CASSLAVTVGTTEAFF
TRBV4-1,.,once,TRBJ2-3,TGCGCCAGCAGCCAACCTAGAGAGGGCACAGATACGCAGTATTTT,CASSQPREGTDTQYF
TRBV2,.,.,TRBJ2-1,TGTGCCAACTTACAGGGGGAGGGGTACAATGAGCAGTTCTTC,CANLQGEGYNEQFF
TRBV7-9,.,.,TRBJ1-1,TGTGCCAGCAGTTTAAAGGGGGGGGACTCGGGAACTGAAGCTTTCTTT,CASSLKGGDSGTEAFF
TRBV5-6,TRBD2,.,TRBJ2-7,TGTGCCAGCAGCTGTAGGGCCTTCCAGCGGGGGGGCTCCTACGAGCAGTACTTC,CASSCRAFQRGGSYEQYF
TRBV6-5,.,.,TRBJ1-5,TGTGCCAGCGCAACAGGGAGGGACAATCAGCCCCAGCATTTT,CASATGRDNQPQHF
TRBV5-4,TRBD2,.,TRBJ2-7,TGTGCCGGCCACAAGGCGGGGGGGTCCTCCTACGAGCAGTACTTC,CAGHKAGGSSYEQYF
TRBV6-5,.,once,TRBJ2-2,TGTGCCAGCAGGGCTCCGAACACCGGGGAGCTGTTTTTT,CASRAPNTGELFF
TRBV28,.,.,TRBJ1-5,TGTGCCAGCAGTTTCCCACACCAGCCCCAGCATTTT,CASSFPHQPQHF
TRBV7-2,.,.,TRBJ2-2,TGTGCCAGCAGCCCGTCGGGAAGGTGGACGGGCGGGGAGCTGTTTTTT,CASSPSGRWTGGELFF
TRBV19,TRBD1,once,TRBJ1-2,TGTGCCAGCGGACAGGGGGTGGGGACGAGATCCGGCTACACCTTC,CASGQGVGTRSGYTF
TRBV5-6,TRBD2,.,TRBJ2-7,TGTGCCAGCAGCTCGGGGCTAGCGGCCTACTACGAGCAGTACTTC,CASSSGLAAYYEQYF
TRBV5-1,.,.,TRBJ1-6,TGCGCCAGCAGCTTGGTCGGCCAGGGGCACTCACCCCTCCACTTT,CASSLVGQGHSPLHF
TRBV27,.,.,TRBJ2-2,TGTGCCAGCAGTCAACAGATTTGGACATCAAACACCGGGGAGCTGTTTTTT,CASSQQIWTSNTGELFF
TRBV5-5,.,once,TRBJ2-7,TGTGCCAGCAGCTTGGAGGGGCCCACCCGATACGAGCAGTACTTC,CASSLEGPTRYEQYF
TRBV4-3,.,.,TRBJ1-1,TGCGCCAGCAGCCGACAGGTGAACACTGAAGCTTTCTTT,CASSRQVNTEAFF
TRBV7-3,TRBD2,.,TRBJ2-2,TGTGCCAGCAGCTTTCTAGCGGGGCTTGCCGGGGAGCTGTTTTTT,CASSFLAGLAGELFF
TRBV5-1,.,once,TRBJ1-6,TGCGCCAGCAGCTTGGGACAGCTCAATTCACCCCTCCACTTT,CASSLGQLNSPLHF
TRBV30,.,.,TRBJ1-1,TGTGCCTGGTCTGTGAACACTGAAGCTTTCTTT,CAWSVNTEAFF
TRBV5-4,.,.,TRBJ2-7,TGTGCCAGCAGCCCGGACAGCGGATCCTACGAGCAGTACTTC,CASSPDSGSYEQYF
TRBV5-6,.,.,TRBJ2-7,TGTGCCAGCAGCTTGGGAGCCGGCTACGAGCAGTACTTC,CASSLGAGYEQYF
TRBV27,.,.,TRBJ2-1,TGTGCCAGCAGTTGGGCTTCTCTCAATGAGCAGTTCTTC,CASSWASLNEQFF
TRBV11-3,TRBD1,.,TRBJ1-1,TGTGCCAGCAGCTTAGGCAGGGGGTCCACTGAAGCTTTCTTT,CASSLGRGSTEAFF
TRBV19,.,.,TRBJ1-6,TGTGCCAGTAGTGGGGGGGCTTCCGGGACTCCCATCGAATCACCCCTCCACTTT,CASSGGASGTPIESPLHF
TRBV5-1,.,.,TRBJ1-2,TGCGCCAGCAGCTTGGTTGATTTAGCGGATGGCTACACCTTC,CASSLVDLADGYTF
TRBV6-4,.,.,TRBJ1-5,TGTGCCAGCAGTGAGACAGTCAATCAGCCCCAGCATTTT,CASSETVNQPQHF
TRBV18,.,.,TRBJ1-3,TGTGCCAGCTCACAGTCAGGGGCTCCCCTCTCTGGAAACACCATATATTTT,CASSQSGAPLSGNTIYF
TRBV7-9,.,.,TRBJ2-5,TGTGCCAGCAGCTTAGCGAGAACAGGGAAAAACCAAGAGACCCAGTACTTC,CASSLARTGKNQETQYF
TRBV11-3,TRBD1,once,TRBJ2-2,TGTGCCAGCAGCTCAGGGGGCTTTGACACCGGGGAGCTGTTTTTT,CASSSGGFDTGELFF
TRBV7-9,.,.,TRBJ2-4,TGTGCCAGCAGCTTATACTCACGATCTGGCAAAAACATTCAGTACTTC,CASSLYSRSGKNIQYF
TRBV5-1,TRBD1,once,TRBJ2-7,TGCGCCAGCAGCCAGGGACAGTTCTACGAGCAGTACTTC,CASSQGQFYEQYF
TRBV30,.,.,TRBJ2-7,TGTGCCTGGAGTCTCGGCGGTGCTCCTTACGAGCAGTACTTC,CAWSLGGAPYEQYF
TRBV5-8,TRBD1,.,TRBJ1-4,TGTGCCAGCAGCTTTCGGACAGGAGCTAATGAAAAACTGTTTTTT,CASSFRTGANEKLFF
TRBV5-4,TRBD1,.,TRBJ2-7,TGTGCCAGCAGCTCACCGGACAGGGACTACGAGCAGTACTTC,CASSSPDRDYEQYF